A selection of T cell receptor beta chains follows, all from one sample in a study of blood T cell repertoires in COVID-19. Assay used: immunoSEQ multiplex PCR; TCRdb lists only in-frame clones, some missing. The data show some 180,000 clones, 76% seen once. The specimen sequenced was peripheral blood. These receptors came from a woman between 45 and 60 years old with active or convalescent COVID-19. The CDR3 runs from the conserved cysteine through the conserved F or W. The D gene is left open where the match is weak. A row's size may be missing; if present it is once, few, many or a size class.

CATRSGGTPDEQYF TGTGCCACCCGTAGCGGGGGAACCCCTGACGAGCAGTACTTC TRBV6-5 NA TRBJ2-7 TRBD2
CASSARDRGRANEKLFF TGTGCCAGCAGTGCCCGGGACAGGGGTCGGGCTAATGAAAAACTGTTTTTT TRBV6-1 NA TRBJ1-4 TRBD1
CASSSATDGTYEQYF TGCGCCAGCAGCTCAGCGACAGACGGCACCTACGAGCAGTACTTC TRBV5-1 NA TRBJ2-7 NA
CASSERGPGNQPQHF TGCGCCAGCAGTGAGAGGGGGCCGGGCAATCAGCCCCAGCATTTT TRBV10-2 NA TRBJ1-5 TRBD1
CASSPRTGEETQYF TGTGCCAGCAGCCCCCGGACAGGGGAAGAGACCCAGTACTTC TRBV3-1/TRBV3-2 NA TRBJ2-5 TRBD1
CASSIRLAVYNEQFF TGTGCCAGCAGCATTCGACTAGCGGTGTACAATGAGCAGTTCTTC TRBV7-3 NA TRBJ2-1 TRBD2
CASRSGPYSNQPQHF TGTGCCAGCAGGTCAGGGCCTTATAGCAATCAGCCCCAGCATTTT TRBV27 NA TRBJ1-5 NA
CASSYSSPNTGELFF TGTGCCAGCAGTTACTCGAGCCCGAACACCGGGGAGCTGTTTTTT TRBV6-2/TRBV6-3 NA TRBJ2-2 NA
CASSWDPGQVRYGYTF TGTGCCAGCAGCTGGGACCCGGGACAGGTGAGGTATGGCTACACCTTC TRBV11-3 NA TRBJ1-2 TRBD1
CASSQEGGQGAYNEQFF TGTGCCAGCAGCCAAGAAGGGGGACAGGGCGCCTACAATGAGCAGTTCTTC TRBV3-1/TRBV3-2 few TRBJ2-1 TRBD1
CASPGTLPWGQPTNYGYTF TGTGCCAGTCCTGGAACGTTACCCTGGGGACAGCCGACTAACTATGGCTACACCTTC TRBV19 NA TRBJ1-2 TRBD1
CAWSRQILNTEAFF TGTGCCTGGAGCCGCCAGATCCTGAACACTGAAGCTTTCTTT TRBV30 NA TRBJ1-1 NA
CASSQSTSGRYEQYF TGTGCCAGCAGCCAATCGACTAGCGGGCGGTACGAGCAGTACTTC TRBV3-1/TRBV3-2 NA TRBJ2-7 TRBD2
CASSIVDRVGGHNEQFF TGTGCCAGTAGTATAGTTGACAGGGTTGGGGGTCACAATGAGCAGTTCTTC TRBV19 NA TRBJ2-1 TRBD1
CASSEQGQGYTF TGTGCCAGCAGTGAACAGGGGCAAGGCTACACCTTC TRBV7-9 NA TRBJ1-2 TRBD1
CASSVRGQGTGELFF TGTGCCAGCAGCGTTAGGGGGCAGGGCACCGGGGAGCTGTTTTTT TRBV9 once TRBJ2-2 TRBD1
CASRLAGIYNEQFF TGTGCCAGCCGGCTAGCGGGGATCTACAATGAGCAGTTCTTC TRBV7-2 NA TRBJ2-1 TRBD2